The clone carrying this T cell receptor beta chain turned up a few times. Its target is unknown. Regarding donors, all were healthy bone marrow donors. This CDR3 has 15 amino acids. The germline V gene encodes CDR1 SGHNT and CDR2 YYREEE (reference sequence). Trimming cost V 5 bases and J 0 bases; bases outside gene matches: 5. Primers: 60 Vbeta forward and 13 Jbeta reverse. Some clones are missing from TCRdb's copy, which holds only in-frame ones; the method was immunoSEQ multiplex PCR. Of 140,000 to 150,000 clones detected, roughly 70% appear once; the ten largest clones hold 2.1%. The data originate from a study of cytomegalovirus exposure and HLA in healthy donors. The study's findings and limits: Earlier analysis yielded a pattern in which most TCR beta V segments were productive about 87% or about 30% of the time. HLA alleles were associated with around 17,000 TCR beta sequences in a later analysis at 0.05 false discovery rate.

What was sequenced was PBMCs. The receptor comes from an older woman in good health and CMV-seropositive. This sequence joins TRBV5-4 and TRBJ2-3; TRBD2 agrees at 8 bases. Written as DNA, the CDR3 is TGTGCCAGCAGTCGGGGGGGGCCTAGCACAGATACGCAGTATTTT. Translating gives CASSRGGPSTDTQYF.